These T cell receptor beta chains were read from a single sample in a study of beta chain features in type 1 diabetes. The data were produced by immunoSEQ multiplex PCR, yet TCRdb's version contains in-frame clones alone and is incomplete. The data show roughly 150,000 clones, with around 10% seen just once and about 2.1% held by the top ten. The sequenced sample was central memory CD4+ T cells from blood. These receptors were taken from a man aged 18-30 years in good health. Each CDR3 is given with its conserved first and last residue. Clone size is given for some rows only: seen once, a few or many times, or a class if the clone is expanded.

size	length	V	CDR3
few	16	TRBV6-6	CASAPRDSRGNQPQHF
few	15	TRBV29-1	CSVAAPGRGTYEQYF
-	15	TRBV28	CASSLAGGPYNEQFF
-	15	TRBV28	CASSPGSMSTDTQYF
-	12	TRBV6-6	CAIRGAGDTQYF
-	14	TRBV29-1	CSVEREKSPDTQYF
few	15	TRBV13	CASSYRVGFGNTIYF
-	15	TRBV5-6	CASSLVSSYNSPLHF
-	12	TRBV27	CASSPGVGKLFF
-	15	TRBV9	CASSVVTGGITEAFF
few	14	TRBV9	CASMIKFAHYEQYF
-	15	TRBV5-4	CASSRGLAGVLTQYF
-	13	TRBV9	CASSVAAGTGYTF
few	14	TRBV2	CASIFGGLNTEAFF
-	13	TRBV7-3	CASSLSGRETQYF
-	13	TRBV5-4	CASSLGRTGELFF
-	14	TRBV10-3	CATTGTVNTGELFF
-	15	TRBV9	CASSPKLAGKYEQYF
many	15	TRBV9	CASNSGNLFTDTQYF
-	15	TRBV6-5	CASTDPGPSTDTQYF
few	16	TRBV4-3	CASSQYAGLKGNEQFF
-	15	TRBV27	CASSLNGVLQNTQYF
-	15	TRBV7-9	CASSLLTAASYEQYF
few	15	TRBV7-2	CASSPTTGPQYEQYF
-	15	TRBV7-9	CASSPPGWADHGYTF
few	15	TRBV9	CASSFGTGGSYEQYF
-	11	TRBV19	CASSVRSIQHF
-	13	TRBV29-1	CSAAGAGNYGYTF
few	17	TRBV28	CASSLPGQGAKNSPLHF
-	13	TRBV5-1	CASSSEGGGEQYF
few	15	TRBV6-5	CASSSPPRKLYEQYF
few	14	TRBV4-3	CASSRAERYDIQYF
-	13	TRBV27	CASSRLAYNEQFF
-	14	TRBV7-9	CASSFTSGVYEQYF
few	14	TRBV12-5	CASGPDTSNQPQHF
-	13	TRBV11-1	CASSPDLGGPQHF
-	16	TRBV28	CASSLLKRQGPYEQYF
-	12	TRBV7-9	CASSLVQGPLHF
-	13	TRBV30	CAWSKGWSQPQHF
-	14	TRBV7-2	CASSLPREGDEQYF
-	17	TRBV29-1	CSVEDRGQGATNEKLFF
-	16	TRBV9	CASSEGQGVGFASQHF
-	14	TRBV30	CAWSPGTLNTEAFF
-	16	TRBV6-6	CASSYTSGLSYNEQFF
few	14	TRBV9	CASSVDRATDTQYF